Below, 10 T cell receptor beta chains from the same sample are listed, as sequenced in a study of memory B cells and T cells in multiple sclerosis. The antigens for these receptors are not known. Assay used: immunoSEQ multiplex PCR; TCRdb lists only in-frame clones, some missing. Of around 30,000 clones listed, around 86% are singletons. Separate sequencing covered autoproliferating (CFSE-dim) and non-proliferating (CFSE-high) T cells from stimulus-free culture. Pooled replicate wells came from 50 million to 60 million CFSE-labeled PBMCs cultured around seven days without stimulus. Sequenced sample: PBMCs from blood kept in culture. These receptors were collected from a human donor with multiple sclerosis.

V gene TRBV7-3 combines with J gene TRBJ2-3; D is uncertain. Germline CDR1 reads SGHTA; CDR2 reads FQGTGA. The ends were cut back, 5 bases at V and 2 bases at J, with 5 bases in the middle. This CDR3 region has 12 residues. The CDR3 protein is CASSANTDTQYF. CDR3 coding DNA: TGTGCCAGCAGCGCGAACACAGATACGCAGTATTTT.

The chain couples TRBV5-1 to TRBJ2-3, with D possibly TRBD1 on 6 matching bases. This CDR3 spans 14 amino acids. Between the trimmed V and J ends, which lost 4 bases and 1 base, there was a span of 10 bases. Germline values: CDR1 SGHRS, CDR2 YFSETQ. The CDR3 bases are TGCGCCAGCAGCACCGCAGGGGGCACAGATACGCAGTATTTT. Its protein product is CASSTAGGTDTQYF.

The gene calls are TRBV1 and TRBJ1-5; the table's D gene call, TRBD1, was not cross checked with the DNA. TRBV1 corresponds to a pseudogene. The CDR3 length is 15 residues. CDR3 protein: CTSSQKRQTDQPQHF. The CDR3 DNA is TGCACCAGCAGCCAAAAGAGACAGACGGATCAGCCCCAGCATTTT.

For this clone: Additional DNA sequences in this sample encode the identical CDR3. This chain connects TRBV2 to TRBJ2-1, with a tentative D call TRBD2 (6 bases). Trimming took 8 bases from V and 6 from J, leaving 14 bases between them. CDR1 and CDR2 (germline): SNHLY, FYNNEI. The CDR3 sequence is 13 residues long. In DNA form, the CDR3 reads TGTGCCAGCGGGGACTCCGGGGGCAATGAGCAGTTCTTC. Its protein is CASGDSGGNEQFF.

The CDR3 nucleotides read TGTGCCAGCAGCCAATCTAGCGGGAGGGGGACAGATACGCAGTATTTT. Amino acid sequence: CASSQSSGRGTDTQYF. This rearrangement joins TRBV7-3 to TRBJ2-3, with TRBD2 matching 12 bases. CDR1 and CDR2 (germline): SGHTA, FQGTGA. Trimming at V came to 5 bases and at J to 3 bases, leaving 6 bases not matched to a gene. The CDR3 has 16 residues.

The CDR3 region has the DNA TGCAGCGTCCGCCGGGACCTCGGTGGCTACACCTTC. Protein: CSVRRDLGGYTF. The V gene is TRBV29-1, the J gene TRBJ1-2; D may be TRBD1 (5 bases). V was trimmed by 6 bases and J by 7 bases, leaving 15 bases between them. Germline CDR1 SQVTM, CDR2 ANQGSEA. The CDR3 covers 12 residues.

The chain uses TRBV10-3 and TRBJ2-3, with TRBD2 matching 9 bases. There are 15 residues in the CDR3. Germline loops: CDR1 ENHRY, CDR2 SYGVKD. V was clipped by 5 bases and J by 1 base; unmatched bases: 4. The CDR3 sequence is CAISRTSEGTDTQYF. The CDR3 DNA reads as TGTGCCATCAGTCGGACTAGCGAGGGCACAGATACGCAGTATTTT.

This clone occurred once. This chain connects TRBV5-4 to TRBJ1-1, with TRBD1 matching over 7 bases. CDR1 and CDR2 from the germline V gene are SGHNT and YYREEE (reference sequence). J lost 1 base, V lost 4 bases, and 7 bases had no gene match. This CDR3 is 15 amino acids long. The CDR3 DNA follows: TGTGCCAGCAGCCCGGGGGGACAGAGGAACACTGAAGCTTTCTTT. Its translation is CASSPGGQRNTEAFF.

For the CDR3, the DNA is TGTGCCAGCAGCTTAGAGAAGGGGATGAACACTGAAGCTTTCTTT. Protein: CASSLEKGMNTEAFF. This chain connects TRBV7-2 to TRBJ1-1; a possible D gene is TRBD1 (5 bases). CDR1 is SGHTA and CDR2 is FQGNSA in the germline V gene. Trimming removed 1 base from V and 0 bases from J, with 9 bases in between. The CDR3 runs to 15 residues.

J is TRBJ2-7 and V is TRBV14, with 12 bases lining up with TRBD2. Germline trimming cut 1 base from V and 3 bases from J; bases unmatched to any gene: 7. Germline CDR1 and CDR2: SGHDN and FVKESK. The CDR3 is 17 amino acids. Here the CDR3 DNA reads TGTGCCAGCAGCCAAGCCATCTCTAGCGGGAGGGACTACGAGCAGTACTTC. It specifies CASSQAISSGRDYEQYF.